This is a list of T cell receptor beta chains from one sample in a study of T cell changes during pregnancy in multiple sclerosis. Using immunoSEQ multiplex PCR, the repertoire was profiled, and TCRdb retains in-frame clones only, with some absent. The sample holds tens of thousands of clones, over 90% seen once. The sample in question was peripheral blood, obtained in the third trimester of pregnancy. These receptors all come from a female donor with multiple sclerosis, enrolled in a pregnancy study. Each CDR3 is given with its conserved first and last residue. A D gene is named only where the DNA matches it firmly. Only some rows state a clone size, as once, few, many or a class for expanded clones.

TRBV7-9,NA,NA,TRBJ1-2,CASSLETTGRAYGYTF,TGTGCCAGCAGCTTAGAAACGACAGGACGCGCCTATGGCTACACCTTC
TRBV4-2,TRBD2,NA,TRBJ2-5,CASSPLLAGRETQYF,TGTGCCAGCAGCCCACTACTAGCGGGACGAGAGACCCAGTACTTC
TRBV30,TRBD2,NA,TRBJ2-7,CAWSVNAGGLNEQYF,TGTGCCTGGAGTGTAAATGCGGGAGGTCTCAACGAGCAGTACTTC
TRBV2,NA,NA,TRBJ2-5,CASMVTRAQYF,TGTGCCAGCATGGTGACTCGAGCCCAGTACTTC
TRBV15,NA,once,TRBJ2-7,CATSRAERAHYEQYF,TGTGCCACCAGCAGGGCTGAGAGGGCCCACTACGAGCAGTACTTC
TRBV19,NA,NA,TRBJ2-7,CASSSAPGETYEQYF,TGTGCCAGTAGTTCCGCACCGGGAGAGACCTACGAGCAGTACTTC
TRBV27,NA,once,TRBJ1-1,CASAVLGRTEAFF,TGTGCCAGCGCAGTGTTGGGGCGGACTGAAGCTTTCTTT
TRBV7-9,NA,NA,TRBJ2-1,CASSSPSSLEQFF,TGTGCCAGCAGCTCCCCTTCTAGCTTAGAGCAGTTCTTC
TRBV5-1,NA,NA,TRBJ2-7,CASSRGAGPDAYEQYF,TGCGCCAGCAGTCGCGGGGCAGGCCCCGACGCCTACGAGCAGTACTTC
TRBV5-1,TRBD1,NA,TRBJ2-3,CASSPRGTGSTDTQYF,TGCGCCAGCAGCCCCCGGGGGACAGGGAGCACAGATACGCAGTATTTT
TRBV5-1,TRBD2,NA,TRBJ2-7,CASSPRTSATYEQYF,TGCGCCAGCAGCCCGCGGACTAGCGCCACCTACGAGCAGTACTTC
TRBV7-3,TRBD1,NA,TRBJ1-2,CASSSTGTGLSYTF,TGTGCCAGCAGCTCCACCGGGACAGGGCTATCTTACACCTTC
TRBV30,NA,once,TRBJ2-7,CAWKGLGGAWYEQYF,TGTGCCTGGAAGGGCTTGGGGGGGGCTTGGTACGAGCAGTACTTC
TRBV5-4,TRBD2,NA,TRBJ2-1,CASSFAGGPYNEQFF,TGTGCCAGCAGCTTCGCGGGAGGACCCTACAATGAGCAGTTCTTC
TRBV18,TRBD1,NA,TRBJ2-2,CASSRTGGSTGELFF,TGTGCCAGCTCAAGGACAGGGGGCTCCACCGGGGAGCTGTTTTTT
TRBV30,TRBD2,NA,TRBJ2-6,CAWSMVFGLAGSFSGANVLTF,TGTGCCTGGAGTATGGTTTTTGGGCTAGCGGGATCTTTCTCTGGGGCCAACGTCCTGACTTTC
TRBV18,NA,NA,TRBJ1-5,CASSPTGNSNQPQHF,TGTGCCAGCTCACCCACAGGGAATAGCAATCAGCCCCAGCATTTT
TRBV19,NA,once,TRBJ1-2,CASSTNRRGYTF,TGTGCCAGTAGTACCAACAGGAGAGGCTACACCTTC
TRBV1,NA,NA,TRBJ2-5,CTSSLDRPAETQYF,TGCACCAGCAGTCTCGACAGGCCCGCGGAGACCCAGTACTTC
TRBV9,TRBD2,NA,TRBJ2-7,CASSVGRLAERSSYEQYF,TGTGCCAGCAGCGTAGGGCGTCTAGCGGAAAGGAGCTCCTACGAGCAGTACTTC